This T cell receptor beta chain was identified during a study of T cell responses to AZD1222 COVID-19 vaccine. As to this clone: Its antigen is currently unknown.

Repertoires were generated with immunoSEQ multiplex PCR, while TCRdb's copy carries only in-frame clones and drops some. The data show about 140,000 clones, with 85% to 90% seen just once and 5.5% held by the top ten. General observations from the study: Donors, mostly white British, included more females; clonal diversity was possibly underestimated. Only a handful of individuals given AZD1222 were seropositive at baseline.

Germline V CDR1 and CDR2: MNHEY, SVGAGI. V lost 6 bases and J 3 bases, leaving 9 bases between the germline ends. The CDR3 has 13 residues. Sequences were derived from peripheral blood, sampled on day 0 of AZD1222 vaccination. This receptor was obtained from an adult in good health. The chain combines TRBV6-5 with TRBJ1-5; TRBD1 might be the D (6 bases). CDR3 sequence reads: CASSTGPNQPQHF. The CDR3 bases are TGTGCCAGCAGCACAGGGCCCAATCAGCCCCAGCATTTT.